The T cell receptor (beta chain) under discussion was sequenced for a study of cytomegalovirus exposure and HLA in healthy donors. Study-wide points: In a later analysis, several top co-occurrence clusters appeared linked to parvovirus B19, influenza, CMV and Epstein-Barr virus. Reportedly, fewer N-insertions than the approximately 700-donor mean appeared in an Asian-associated ancestry cluster in a later analysis.

13 Jbeta primers and 60 Vbeta primers were used for the PCR. The repertoire was sequenced with immunoSEQ multiplex PCR; TCRdb's copy has only in-frame clones and lacks some. The data contain 110,000 to 150,000 clones, under 90% of them singletons. Remarks on this clone: What it recognizes is unknown.

The CDR3 is 14 amino acids. The germline V gene has CDR1 MRHNA and CDR2 SNTAGT. The J segment lost 4 bases and the V segment lost 6 bases, leaving 7 bases of the junction unmatched. The chain carries TRBV6-4 and TRBJ2-3; 7 bases line up with TRBD2. The sequence was obtained from a boy aged 2 to 10 in good health and CMV-seronegative. What was sequenced was PBMCs. The DNA for the CDR3 is TGTGCCAGCAGACTTCTAGCGGAGGCAGATACGCAGTATTTT. It yields the protein CASRLLAEADTQYF.